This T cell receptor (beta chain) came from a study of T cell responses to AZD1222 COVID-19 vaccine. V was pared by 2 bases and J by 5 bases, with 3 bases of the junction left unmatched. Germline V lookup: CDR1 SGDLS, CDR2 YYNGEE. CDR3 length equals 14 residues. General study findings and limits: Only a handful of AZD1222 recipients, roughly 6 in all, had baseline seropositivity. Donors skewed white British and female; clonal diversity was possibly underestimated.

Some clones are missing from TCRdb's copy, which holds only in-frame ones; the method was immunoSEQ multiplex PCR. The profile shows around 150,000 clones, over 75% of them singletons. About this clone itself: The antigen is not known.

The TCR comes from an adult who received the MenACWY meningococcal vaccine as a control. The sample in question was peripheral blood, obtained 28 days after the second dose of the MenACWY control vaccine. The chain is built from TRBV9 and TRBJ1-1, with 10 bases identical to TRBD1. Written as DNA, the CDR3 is TGTGCCAGCAGCGTGACAGGGGGCATGACTGAAGCTTTCTTT. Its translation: CASSVTGGMTEAFF.